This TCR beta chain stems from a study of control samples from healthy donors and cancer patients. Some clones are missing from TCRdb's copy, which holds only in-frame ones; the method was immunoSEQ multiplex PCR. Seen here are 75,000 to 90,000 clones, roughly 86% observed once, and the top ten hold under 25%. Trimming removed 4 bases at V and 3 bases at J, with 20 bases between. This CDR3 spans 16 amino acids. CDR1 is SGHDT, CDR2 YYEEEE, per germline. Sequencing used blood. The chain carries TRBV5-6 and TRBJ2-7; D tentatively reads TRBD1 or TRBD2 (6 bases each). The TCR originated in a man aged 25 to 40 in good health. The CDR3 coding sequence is TGTGCCAGCAGCCTTATGCTCCAGGGGACTTTCTACGAGCAGTACGTC. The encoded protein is CASSLMLQGTFYEQYV.